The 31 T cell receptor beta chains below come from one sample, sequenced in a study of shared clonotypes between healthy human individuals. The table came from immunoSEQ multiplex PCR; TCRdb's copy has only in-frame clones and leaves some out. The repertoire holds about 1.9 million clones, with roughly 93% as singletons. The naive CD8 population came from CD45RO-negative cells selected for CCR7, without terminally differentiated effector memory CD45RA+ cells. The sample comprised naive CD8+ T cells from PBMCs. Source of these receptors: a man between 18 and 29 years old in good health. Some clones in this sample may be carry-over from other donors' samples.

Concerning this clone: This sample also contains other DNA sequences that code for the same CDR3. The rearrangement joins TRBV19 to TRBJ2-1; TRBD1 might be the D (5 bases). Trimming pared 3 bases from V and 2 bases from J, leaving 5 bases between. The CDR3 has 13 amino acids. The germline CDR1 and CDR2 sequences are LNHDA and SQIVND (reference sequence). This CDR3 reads CASSMTAYNEQFF. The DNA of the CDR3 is TGTGCCAGTAGTATGACAGCCTACAATGAGCAGTTCTTC.

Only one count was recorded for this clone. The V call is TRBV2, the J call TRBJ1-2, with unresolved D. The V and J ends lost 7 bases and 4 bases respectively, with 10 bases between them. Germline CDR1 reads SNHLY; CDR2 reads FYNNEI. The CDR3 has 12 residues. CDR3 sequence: CASTADSYGYTF. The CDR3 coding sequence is TGTGCCAGCACAGCAGACTCCTATGGCTACACCTTC.

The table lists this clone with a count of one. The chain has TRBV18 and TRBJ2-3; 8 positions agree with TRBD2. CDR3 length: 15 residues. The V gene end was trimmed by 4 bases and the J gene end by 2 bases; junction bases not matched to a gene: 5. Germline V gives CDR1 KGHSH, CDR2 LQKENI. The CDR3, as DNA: TGTGCCAGCTCACAGGGGACTAGGGTCACAGATACGCAGTATTTT. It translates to CASSQGTRVTDTQYF.

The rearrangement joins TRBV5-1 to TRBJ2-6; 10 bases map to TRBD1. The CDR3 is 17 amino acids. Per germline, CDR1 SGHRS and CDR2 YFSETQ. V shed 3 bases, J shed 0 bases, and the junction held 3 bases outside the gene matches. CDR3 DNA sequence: TGCGCCAGCAGCTCGGGACAGGGGTTCTCTGGGGCCAACGTCCTGACTTTC. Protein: CASSSGQGFSGANVLTF.

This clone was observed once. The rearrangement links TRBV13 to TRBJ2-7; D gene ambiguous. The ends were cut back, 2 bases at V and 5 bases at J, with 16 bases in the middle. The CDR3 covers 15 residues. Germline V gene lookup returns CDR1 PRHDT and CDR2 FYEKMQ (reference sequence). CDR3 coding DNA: TGTGCCAGCAGCTTACGACCAGGTCCACAAGACGAGCAGTACTTC. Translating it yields CASSLRPGPQDEQYF. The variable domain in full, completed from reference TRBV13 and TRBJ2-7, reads AAGVIQSPRHLIKEKRETATLKCYPIPRHDTVYWYQQGPGQDPQFLISFYEKMQSDKGSIPDRFSAQQFSDYHSELNMSSLELGDSALYFCASSLRPGPQDEQYFGPGTRLTVT.

The CDR3 bases are TGTGCCAGCAGCTCCGGACAGGCGACGGGCGAGCAGTACTTC. Protein product: CASSSGQATGEQYF. This sequence joins TRBV7-9 and TRBJ2-7; 7 nucleotides align to TRBD1. Trimming removed 4 bases from V and 6 bases from J; junction bases left unmatched: 9. The V gene's germline CDR1 is SEHNR and CDR2 FQNEAQ (reference sequence). This CDR3 comprises 14 residues.

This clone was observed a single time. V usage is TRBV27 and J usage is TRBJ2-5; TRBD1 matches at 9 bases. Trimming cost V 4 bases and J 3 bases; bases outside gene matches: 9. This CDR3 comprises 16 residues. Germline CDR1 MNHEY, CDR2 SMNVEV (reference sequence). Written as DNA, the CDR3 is TGTGCCAGCAGTTCCAGGACAGGGGCAAGGGAAGAGACCCAGTACTTC. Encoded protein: CASSSRTGAREETQYF.

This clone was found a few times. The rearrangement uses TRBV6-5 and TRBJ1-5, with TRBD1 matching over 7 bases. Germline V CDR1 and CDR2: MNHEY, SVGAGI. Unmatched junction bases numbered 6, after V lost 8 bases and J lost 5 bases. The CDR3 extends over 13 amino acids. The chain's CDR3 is CASGDSLYQPQHF. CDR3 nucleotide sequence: TGTGCCAGCGGGGACAGTCTTTATCAGCCCCAGCATTTT.

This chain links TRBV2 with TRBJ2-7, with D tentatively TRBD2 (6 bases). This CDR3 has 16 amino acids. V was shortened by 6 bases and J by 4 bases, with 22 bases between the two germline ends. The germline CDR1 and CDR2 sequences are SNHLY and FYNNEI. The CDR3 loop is CASRSARLVRLYEQYF. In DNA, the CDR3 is TGTGCCAGCAGATCCGCCCGACTAGTCCGCCTTTACGAGCAGTACTTC.

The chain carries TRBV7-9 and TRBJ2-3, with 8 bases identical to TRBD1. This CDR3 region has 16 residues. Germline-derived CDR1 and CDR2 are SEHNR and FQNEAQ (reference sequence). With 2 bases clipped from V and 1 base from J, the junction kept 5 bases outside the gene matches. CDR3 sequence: CASSLFLGQGTDTQYF. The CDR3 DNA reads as TGTGCCAGCAGCTTATTTTTGGGACAGGGCACAGATACGCAGTATTTT.

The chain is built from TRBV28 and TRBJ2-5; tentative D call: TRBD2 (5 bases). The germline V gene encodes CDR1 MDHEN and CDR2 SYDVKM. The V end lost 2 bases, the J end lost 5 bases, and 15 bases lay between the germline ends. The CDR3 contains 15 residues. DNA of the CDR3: TGTGCCAGCAGTTTAGGAAGCGGAGTGGTGGAGACCCAGTACTTC. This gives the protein CASSLGSGVVETQYF.

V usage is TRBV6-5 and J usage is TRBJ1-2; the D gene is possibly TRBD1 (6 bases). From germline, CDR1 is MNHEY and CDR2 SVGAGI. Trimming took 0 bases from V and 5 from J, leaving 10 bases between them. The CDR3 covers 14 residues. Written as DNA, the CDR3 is TGTGCCAGCAGTTACTCACCCAGGGGTTATGGCTACACCTTC. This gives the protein CASSYSPRGYGYTF.

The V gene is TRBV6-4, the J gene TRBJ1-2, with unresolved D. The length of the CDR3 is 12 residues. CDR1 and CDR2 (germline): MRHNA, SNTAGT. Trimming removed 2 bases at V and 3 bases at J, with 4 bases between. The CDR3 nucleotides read TGTGCCAGCAGTGACAGGGACTATGGCTACACCTTC. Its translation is CASSDRDYGYTF.

The CDR3 nucleotides read TGCGCCAGCAGCTTGGAGGGCCGTTACACAGATACGCAGTATTTT. It specifies CASSLEGRYTDTQYF. The chain carries TRBV5-1 and TRBJ2-3; no clear D. The CDR3 contains 15 residues. The V end lost 0 bases, the J end lost 2 bases, and 10 bases lay between the germline ends. Germline-derived CDR1 and CDR2 are SGHRS and YFSETQ.

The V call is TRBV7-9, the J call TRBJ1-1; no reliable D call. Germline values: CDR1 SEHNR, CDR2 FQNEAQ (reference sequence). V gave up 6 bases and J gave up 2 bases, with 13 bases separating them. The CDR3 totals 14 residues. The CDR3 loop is CASSFFEANTEAFF. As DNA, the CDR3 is TGTGCCAGCAGTTTTTTCGAAGCCAACACTGAAGCTTTCTTT.

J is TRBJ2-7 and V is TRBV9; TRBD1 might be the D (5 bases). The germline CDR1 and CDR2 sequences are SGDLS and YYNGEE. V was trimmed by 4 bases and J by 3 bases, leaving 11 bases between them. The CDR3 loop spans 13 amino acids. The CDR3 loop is CASSPGHGYEQYF. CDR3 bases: TGTGCCAGCAGCCCTGGACACGGCTACGAGCAGTACTTC.

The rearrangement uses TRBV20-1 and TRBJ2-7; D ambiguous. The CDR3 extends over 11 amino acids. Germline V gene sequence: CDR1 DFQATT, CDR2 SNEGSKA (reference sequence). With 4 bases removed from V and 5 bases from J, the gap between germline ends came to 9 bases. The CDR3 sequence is CSAMFANEQYF. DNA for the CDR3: TGCAGTGCTATGTTTGCGAACGAGCAGTACTTC.

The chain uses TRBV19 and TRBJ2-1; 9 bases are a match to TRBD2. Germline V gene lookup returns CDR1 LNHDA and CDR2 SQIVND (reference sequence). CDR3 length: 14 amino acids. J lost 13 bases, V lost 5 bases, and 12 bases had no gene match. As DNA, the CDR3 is TGTGCCAGTAGTTCACAGGGACTAGCAAGAGGTCAGTTCTTC. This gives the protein CASSSQGLARGQFF.

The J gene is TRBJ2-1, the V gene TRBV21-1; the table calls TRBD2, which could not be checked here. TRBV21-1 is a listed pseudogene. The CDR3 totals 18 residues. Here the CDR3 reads CASSTWTSGSLPYNEQFF. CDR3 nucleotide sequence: TGTGCCAGCAGCACCTGGACTAGCGGGAGTTTGCCTTACAATGAGCAGTTCTTC.

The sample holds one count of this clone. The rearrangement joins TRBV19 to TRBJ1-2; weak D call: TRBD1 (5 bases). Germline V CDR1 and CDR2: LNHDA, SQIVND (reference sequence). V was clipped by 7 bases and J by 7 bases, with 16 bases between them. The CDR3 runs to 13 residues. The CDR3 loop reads CASTAGPFSGYTF. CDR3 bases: TGTGCCAGTACGGCAGGGCCTTTTAGTGGCTACACCTTC.

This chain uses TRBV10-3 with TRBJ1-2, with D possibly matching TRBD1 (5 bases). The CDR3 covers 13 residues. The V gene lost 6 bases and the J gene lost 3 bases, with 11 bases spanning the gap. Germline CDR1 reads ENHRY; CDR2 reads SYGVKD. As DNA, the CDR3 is TGTGCCATCAGGGGACTGACGGACTATGGCTACACCTTC. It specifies CAIRGLTDYGYTF.

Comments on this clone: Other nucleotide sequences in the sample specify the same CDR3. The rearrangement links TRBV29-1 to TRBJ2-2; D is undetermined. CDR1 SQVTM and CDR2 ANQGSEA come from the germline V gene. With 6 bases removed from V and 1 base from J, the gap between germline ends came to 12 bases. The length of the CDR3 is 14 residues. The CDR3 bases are TGCAGCGTGCGCGACTCCCTGAACACCGGGGAGCTGTTTTTT. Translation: CSVRDSLNTGELFF.

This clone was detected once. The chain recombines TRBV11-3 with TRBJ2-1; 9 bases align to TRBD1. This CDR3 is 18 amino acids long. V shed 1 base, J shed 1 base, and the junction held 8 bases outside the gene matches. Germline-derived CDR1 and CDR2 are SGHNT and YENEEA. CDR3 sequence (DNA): TGTGCCAGCAGCTTAGGTGACAGGGGGGCGGTATCCTACAATGAGCAGTTCTTC. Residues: CASSLGDRGAVSYNEQFF.

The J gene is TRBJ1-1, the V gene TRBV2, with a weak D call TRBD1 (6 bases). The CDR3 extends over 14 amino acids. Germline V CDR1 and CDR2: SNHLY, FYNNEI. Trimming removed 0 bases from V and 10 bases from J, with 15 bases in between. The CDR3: CASSEALRQVGAFF. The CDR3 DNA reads TGTGCCAGCAGTGAAGCGCTTCGACAGGTTGGAGCTTTCTTT.

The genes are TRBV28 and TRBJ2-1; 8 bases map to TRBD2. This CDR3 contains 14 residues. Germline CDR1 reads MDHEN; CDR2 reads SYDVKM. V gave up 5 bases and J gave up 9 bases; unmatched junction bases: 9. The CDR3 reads CASSIAGRSGEQFF. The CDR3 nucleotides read TGTGCCAGCAGTATAGCGGGACGATCGGGTGAGCAGTTCTTC.

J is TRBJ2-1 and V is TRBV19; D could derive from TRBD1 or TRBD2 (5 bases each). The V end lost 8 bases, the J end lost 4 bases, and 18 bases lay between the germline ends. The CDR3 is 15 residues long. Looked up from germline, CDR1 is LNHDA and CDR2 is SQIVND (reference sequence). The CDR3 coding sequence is TGTGCCAGTTCGCTCCAATTTGGGGGATACAATGAGCAGTTCTTC. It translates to CASSLQFGGYNEQFF.

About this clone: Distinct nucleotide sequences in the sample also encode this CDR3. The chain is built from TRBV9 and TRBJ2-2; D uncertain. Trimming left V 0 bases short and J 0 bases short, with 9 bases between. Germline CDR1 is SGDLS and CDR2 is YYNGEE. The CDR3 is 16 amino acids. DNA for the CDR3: TGTGCCAGCAGCGTAGGTGGCAGCGCGAACACCGGGGAGCTGTTTTTT. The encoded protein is CASSVGGSANTGELFF.

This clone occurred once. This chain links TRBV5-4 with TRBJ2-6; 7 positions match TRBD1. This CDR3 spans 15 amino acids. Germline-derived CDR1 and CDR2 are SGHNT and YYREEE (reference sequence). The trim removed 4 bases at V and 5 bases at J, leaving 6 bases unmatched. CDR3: CASSRDRERANVLTF. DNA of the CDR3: TGTGCCAGCAGCCGAGACAGGGAAAGGGCCAACGTCCTGACTTTC.

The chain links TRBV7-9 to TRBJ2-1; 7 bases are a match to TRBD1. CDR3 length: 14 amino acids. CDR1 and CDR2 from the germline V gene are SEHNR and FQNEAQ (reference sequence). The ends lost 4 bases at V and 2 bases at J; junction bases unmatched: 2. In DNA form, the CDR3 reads TGTGCCAGCAGCTGGGGACAGCCCTACAATGAGCAGTTCTTC. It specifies CASSWGQPYNEQFF.

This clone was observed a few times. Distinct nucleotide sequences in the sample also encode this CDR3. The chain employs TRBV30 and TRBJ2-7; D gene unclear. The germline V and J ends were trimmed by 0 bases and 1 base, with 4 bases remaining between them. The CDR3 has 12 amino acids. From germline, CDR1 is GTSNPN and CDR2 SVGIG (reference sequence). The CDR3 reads CAWSVGSYEQYF. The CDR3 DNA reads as TGTGCCTGGAGTGTAGGGTCCTACGAGCAGTACTTC.

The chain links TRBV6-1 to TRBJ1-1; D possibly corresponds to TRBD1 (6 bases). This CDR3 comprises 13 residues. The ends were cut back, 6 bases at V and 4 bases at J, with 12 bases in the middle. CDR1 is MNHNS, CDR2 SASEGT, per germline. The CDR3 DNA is TGTGCCAGCAGGATGGGGGGGGCCACTGAAGCTTTCTTT. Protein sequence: CASRMGGATEAFF.